This T cell receptor (beta chain) was captured in a study of T cells expressing NK-cell markers. From the 5' RACE reads, TCRdb lists one entry per CDR3 protein and no DNA. The table lists about 460,000 distinct CDR3 sequences. The CDR3 covers 16 residues. Germline CDR1 and CDR2: SGHTA and FQGTGA. The gene calls are TRBV7-3 and TRBJ2-2. The sequence came from a woman aged 50 to 60 in good health. The sequenced sample was blood T cells: a sorted CD56 or NKG2C T cell subset, CD4+ or CD8+ T cells, or bulk PBMC T cells (not recorded which). The CDR3 loop reads CASSSWTFLNTGELFF.